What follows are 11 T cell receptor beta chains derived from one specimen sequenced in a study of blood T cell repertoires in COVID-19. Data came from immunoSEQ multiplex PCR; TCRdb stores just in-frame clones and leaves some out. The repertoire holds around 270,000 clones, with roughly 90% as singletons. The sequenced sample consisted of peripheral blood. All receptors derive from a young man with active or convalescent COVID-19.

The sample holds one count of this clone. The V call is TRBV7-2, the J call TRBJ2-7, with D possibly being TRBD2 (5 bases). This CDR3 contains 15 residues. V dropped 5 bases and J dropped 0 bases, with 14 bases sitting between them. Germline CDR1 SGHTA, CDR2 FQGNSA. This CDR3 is CASSRRGAGSYEQYF. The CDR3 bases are TGTGCCAGCAGCCGCCGGGGTGCGGGCTCCTACGAGCAGTACTTC.

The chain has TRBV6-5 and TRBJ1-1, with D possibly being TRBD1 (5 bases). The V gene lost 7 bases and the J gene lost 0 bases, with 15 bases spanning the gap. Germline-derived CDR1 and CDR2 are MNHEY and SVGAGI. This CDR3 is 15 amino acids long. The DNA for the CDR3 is TGTGCCAGCACTAGCCCCGGGGGAATGAACACTGAAGCTTTCTTT. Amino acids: CASTSPGGMNTEAFF.

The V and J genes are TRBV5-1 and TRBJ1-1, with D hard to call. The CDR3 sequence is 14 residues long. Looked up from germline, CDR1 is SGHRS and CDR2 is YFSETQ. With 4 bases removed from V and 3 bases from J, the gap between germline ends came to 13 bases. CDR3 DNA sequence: TGCGCCAGCAGCCCAAGCCAACAGTACACTGAAGCTTTCTTT. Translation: CASSPSQQYTEAFF.

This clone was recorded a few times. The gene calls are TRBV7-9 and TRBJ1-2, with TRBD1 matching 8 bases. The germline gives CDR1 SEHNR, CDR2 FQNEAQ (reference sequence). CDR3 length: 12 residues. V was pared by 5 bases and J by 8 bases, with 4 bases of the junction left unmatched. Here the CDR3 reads CASSGQGYGYTF. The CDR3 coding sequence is TGTGCCAGCAGCGGACAGGGTTACGGCTACACCTTC.

CDR3 sequence: CASRPGQAPSYEQYF. The CDR3 DNA sequence: TGTGCCAGCAGACCTGGACAGGCCCCCTCCTACGAGCAGTACTTC. V and J are TRBV2 and TRBJ2-7, with 7 positions matching TRBD1. Per the germline V gene, CDR1 is SNHLY and CDR2 is FYNNEI. CDR3 length equals 15 residues. Germline trimming cut 6 bases from V and 0 bases from J; bases unmatched to any gene: 8.

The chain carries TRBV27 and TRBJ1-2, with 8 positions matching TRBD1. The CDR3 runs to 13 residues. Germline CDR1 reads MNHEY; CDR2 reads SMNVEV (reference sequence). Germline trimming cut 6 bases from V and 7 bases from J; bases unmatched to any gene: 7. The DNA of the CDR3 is TGTGCCAGCAGCTGGGACAGGACGGTTGGCTACACCTTC. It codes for CASSWDRTVGYTF.

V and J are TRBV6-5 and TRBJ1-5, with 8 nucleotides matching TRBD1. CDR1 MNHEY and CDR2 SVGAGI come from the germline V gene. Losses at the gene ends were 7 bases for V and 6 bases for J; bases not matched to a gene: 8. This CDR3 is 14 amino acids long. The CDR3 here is CASTEGTGGQPQHF. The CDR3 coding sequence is TGTGCCAGCACGGAGGGAACAGGGGGTCAGCCCCAGCATTTT.

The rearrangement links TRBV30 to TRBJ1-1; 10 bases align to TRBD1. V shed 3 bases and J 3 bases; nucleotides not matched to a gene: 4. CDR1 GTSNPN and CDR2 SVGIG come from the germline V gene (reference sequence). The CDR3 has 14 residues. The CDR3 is CAWSTGTGDTEAFF. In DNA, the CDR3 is TGTGCCTGGAGCACTGGGACAGGGGACACTGAAGCTTTCTTT.

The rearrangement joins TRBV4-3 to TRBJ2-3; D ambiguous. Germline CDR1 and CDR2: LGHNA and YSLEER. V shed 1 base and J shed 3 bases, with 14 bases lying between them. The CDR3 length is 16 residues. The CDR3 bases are TGCGCCAGCAGCCAAGGGGCCAATGCTGGTACAGATACGCAGTATTTT. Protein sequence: CASSQGANAGTDTQYF.

This CDR3 is CASSSPGQGYGYTF. CDR3 DNA: TGTGCCAGCAGTTCCCCCGGACAGGGCTATGGCTACACCTTC. The J gene is TRBJ1-2, the V gene TRBV6-5, with TRBD1 identical over 8 bases. The trim removed 4 bases at V and 4 bases at J, leaving 5 bases unmatched. CDR3 length: 14 residues. Per germline, CDR1 MNHEY and CDR2 SVGAGI.

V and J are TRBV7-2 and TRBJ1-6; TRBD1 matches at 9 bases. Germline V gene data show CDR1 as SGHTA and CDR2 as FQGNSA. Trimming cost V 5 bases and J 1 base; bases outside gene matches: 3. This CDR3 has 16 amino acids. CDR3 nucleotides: TGTGCCAGCAGCCGGGACAGGGAGTCCTATAATTCACCCCTCCACTTT. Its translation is CASSRDRESYNSPLHF.